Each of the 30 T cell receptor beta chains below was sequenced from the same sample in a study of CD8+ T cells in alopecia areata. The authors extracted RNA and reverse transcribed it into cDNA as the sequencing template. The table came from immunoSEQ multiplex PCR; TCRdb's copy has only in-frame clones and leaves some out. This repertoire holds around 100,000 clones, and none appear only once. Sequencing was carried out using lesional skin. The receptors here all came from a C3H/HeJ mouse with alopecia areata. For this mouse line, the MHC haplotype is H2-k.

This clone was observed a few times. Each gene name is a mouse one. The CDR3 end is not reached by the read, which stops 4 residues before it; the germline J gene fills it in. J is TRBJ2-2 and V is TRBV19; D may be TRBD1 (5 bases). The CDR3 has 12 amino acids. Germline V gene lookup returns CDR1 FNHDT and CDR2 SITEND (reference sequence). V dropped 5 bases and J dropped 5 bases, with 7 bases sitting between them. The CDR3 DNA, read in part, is TGTGCCAGCAGGCCAGGGACCGGG. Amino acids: CASRPGTG. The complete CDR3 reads CASRPGTGQLYF.

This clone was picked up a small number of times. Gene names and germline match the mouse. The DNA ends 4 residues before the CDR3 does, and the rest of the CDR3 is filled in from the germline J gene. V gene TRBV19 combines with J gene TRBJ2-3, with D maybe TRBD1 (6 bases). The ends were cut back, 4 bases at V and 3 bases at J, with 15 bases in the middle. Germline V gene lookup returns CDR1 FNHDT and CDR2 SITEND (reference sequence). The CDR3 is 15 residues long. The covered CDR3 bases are TGTGCCAGCAGTCCCAACAGGGAACGGGCAGAA. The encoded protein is CASSPNRERAE. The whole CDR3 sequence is CASSPNRERAETLYF.

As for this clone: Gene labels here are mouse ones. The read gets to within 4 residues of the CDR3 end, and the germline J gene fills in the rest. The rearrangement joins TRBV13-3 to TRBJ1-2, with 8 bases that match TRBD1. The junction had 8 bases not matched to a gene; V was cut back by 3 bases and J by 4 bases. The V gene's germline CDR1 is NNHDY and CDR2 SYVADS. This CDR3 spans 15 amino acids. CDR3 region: CASSGTGRVGSDYTF. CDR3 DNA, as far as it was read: TGTGCCAGCAGTGGGACAGGGAGGGTCGGCTCC.

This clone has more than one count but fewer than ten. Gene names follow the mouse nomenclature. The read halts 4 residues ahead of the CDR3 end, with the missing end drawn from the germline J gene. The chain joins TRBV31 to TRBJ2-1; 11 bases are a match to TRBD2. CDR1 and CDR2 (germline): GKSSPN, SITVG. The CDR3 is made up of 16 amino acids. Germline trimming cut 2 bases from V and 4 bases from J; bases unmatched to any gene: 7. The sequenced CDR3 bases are TGTGCCTGGAGTACATACTGGGGGGGCGCTTATGCT. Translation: CAWSTYWGGAYA. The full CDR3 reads CAWSTYWGGAYAEQFF.

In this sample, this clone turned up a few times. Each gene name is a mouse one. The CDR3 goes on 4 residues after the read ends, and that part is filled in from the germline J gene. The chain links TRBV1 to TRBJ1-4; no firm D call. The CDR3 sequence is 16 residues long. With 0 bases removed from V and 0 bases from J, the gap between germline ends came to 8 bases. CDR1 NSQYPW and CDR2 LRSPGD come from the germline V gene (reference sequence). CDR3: CTCSADRRVSNERLFF. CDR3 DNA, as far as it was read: TGCACCTGCAGTGCAGATAGGAGGGTTTCCAACGAA.

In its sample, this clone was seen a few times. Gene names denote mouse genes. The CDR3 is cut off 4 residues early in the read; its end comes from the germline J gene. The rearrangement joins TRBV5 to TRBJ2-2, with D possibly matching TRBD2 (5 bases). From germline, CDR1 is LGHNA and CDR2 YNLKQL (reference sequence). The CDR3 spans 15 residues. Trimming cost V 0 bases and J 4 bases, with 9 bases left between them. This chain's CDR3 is CASSQDWGSTGQLYF. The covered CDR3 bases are TGTGCCAGCAGCCAAGATTGGGGTTCCACCGGG.

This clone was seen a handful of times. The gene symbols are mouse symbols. CDR3 region: CTCRPQGAQGTEVFF. Partial CDR3 DNA: TGCACCTGCAGGCCTCAGGGGGCGCAAGGCACA. V usage is TRBV1 and J usage is TRBJ1-1, with 8 bases identical to TRBD1. From the germline J gene comes the end of the CDR3, since the read stops 4 residues before it. The germline V gene has CDR1 NSQYPW and CDR2 LRSPGD (reference sequence). The CDR3 length is 15 residues. The ends lost 6 bases at V and 4 bases at J; junction bases unmatched: 10.

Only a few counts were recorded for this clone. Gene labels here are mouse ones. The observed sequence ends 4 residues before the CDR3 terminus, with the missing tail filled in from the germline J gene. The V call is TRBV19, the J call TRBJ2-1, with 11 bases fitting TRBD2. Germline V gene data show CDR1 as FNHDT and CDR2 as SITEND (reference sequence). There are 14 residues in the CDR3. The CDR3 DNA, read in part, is TGTGCCAGCAGTCGAGACTGGGGGGGAGCT. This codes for CASSRDWGGA. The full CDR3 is CASSRDWGGAEQFF.

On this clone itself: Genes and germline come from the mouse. This CDR3 is CASSLITGREGERLFF. Incomplete CDR3 DNA: TGTGCCAGCTCTCTCATAACTGGACGAGAGGGCGAA. The genes are TRBV12-1 and TRBJ1-4; D gene unclear. The read ends 4 residues shy of where the CDR3 ends; the end is completed using the germline J gene. The germline gives CDR1 SGHSN, CDR2 HYEKVE. CDR3 length equals 16 residues. The variable domain in full, with the rest retrieved from reference TRBV12-1 and TRBJ1-4, is DSGVVQSPRHIIKEKGGRSVLTCIPISGHSNVVWYQQTLGKELKFLIQHYEKVERDKGFLPSRFSVQQFDDYHSEMNMSALELEDSAMYFCASSLITGREGERLFFGHGTKLSVL.

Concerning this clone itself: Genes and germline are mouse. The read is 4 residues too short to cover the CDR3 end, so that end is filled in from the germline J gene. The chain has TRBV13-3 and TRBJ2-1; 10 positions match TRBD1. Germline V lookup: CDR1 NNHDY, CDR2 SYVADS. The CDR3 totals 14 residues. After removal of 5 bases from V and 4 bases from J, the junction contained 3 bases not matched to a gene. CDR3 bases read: TGTGCCAGCAGGGACAGGGGGTATTATGCT. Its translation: CASRDRGYYA. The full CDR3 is CASRDRGYYAEQFF.

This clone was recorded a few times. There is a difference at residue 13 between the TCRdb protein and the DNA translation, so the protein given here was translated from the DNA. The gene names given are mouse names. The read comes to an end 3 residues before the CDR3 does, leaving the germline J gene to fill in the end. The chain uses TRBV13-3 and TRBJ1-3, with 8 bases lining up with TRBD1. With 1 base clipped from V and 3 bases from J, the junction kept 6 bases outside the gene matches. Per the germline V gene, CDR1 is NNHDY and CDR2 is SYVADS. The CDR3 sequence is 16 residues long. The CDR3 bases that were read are TGTGCCAGCAGTGATTTGGCAGGGGGCGGTGGAAATACG. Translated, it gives CASSDLAGGGGNT. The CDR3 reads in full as CASSDLAGGGGNTLYF.

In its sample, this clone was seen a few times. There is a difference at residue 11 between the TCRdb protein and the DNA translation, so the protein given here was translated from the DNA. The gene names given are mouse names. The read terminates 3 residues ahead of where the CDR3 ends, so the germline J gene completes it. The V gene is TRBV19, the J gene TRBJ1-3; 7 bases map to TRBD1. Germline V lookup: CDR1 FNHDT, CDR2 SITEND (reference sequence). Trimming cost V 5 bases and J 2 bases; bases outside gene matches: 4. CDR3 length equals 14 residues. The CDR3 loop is CASSNQGAGNTLYF. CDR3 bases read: TGTGCCAGCAGCAATCAGGGGGCTGGAAATACG.

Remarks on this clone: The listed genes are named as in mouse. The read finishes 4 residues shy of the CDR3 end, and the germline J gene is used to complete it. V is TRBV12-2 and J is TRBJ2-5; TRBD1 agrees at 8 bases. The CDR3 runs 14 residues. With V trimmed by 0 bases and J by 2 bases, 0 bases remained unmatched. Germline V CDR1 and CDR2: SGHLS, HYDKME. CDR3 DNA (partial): TGTGCCAGCTCTCTCGACAGGGGCCAAGAC. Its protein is CASSLDRGQD. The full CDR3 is CASSLDRGQDTQYF.

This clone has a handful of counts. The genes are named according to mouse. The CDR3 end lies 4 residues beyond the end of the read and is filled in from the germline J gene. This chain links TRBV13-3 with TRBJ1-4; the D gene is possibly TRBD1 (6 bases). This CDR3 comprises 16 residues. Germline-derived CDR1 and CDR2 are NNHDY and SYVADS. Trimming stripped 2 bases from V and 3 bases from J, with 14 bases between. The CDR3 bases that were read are TGTGCCAGCAGTGAAGGACTGGGACACCCCAACGAA. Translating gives CASSEGLGHPNE. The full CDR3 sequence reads CASSEGLGHPNERLFF.

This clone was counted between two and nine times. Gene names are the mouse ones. CDR3 protein: CASTPTGGNERLFF. The sequenced part of the CDR3 DNA is TGTGCCAGCACTCCGACAGGGGGCAACGAA. The gene calls are TRBV19 and TRBJ1-4; 9 nucleotides line up with TRBD1. The read terminates 4 residues ahead of where the CDR3 ends, so the germline J gene completes it. Germline CDR1 is FNHDT and CDR2 is SITEND (reference sequence). Trimming at V came to 6 bases and at J to 4 bases, leaving 4 bases not matched to a gene. The CDR3 spans 14 residues.

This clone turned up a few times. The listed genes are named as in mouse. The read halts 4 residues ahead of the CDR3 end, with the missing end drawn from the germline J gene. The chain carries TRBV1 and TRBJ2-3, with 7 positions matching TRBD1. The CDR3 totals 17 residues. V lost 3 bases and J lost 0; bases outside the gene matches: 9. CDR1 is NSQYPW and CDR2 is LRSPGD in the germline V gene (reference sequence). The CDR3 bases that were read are TGCACCTGCAGTGCTTGGGACAGCACATCTAGTGCAGAA. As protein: CTCSAWDSTSSAE. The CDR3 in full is CTCSAWDSTSSAETLYF.

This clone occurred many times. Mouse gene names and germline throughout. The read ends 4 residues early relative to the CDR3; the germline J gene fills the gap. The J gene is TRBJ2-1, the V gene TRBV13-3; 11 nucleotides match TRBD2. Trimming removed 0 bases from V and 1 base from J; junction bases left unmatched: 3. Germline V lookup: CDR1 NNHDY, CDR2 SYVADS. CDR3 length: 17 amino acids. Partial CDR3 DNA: TGTGCCAGCAGTGATGACCGGGACTGGGGGAACTATGCT. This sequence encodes CASSDDRDWGNYA. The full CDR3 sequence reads CASSDDRDWGNYAEQFF.

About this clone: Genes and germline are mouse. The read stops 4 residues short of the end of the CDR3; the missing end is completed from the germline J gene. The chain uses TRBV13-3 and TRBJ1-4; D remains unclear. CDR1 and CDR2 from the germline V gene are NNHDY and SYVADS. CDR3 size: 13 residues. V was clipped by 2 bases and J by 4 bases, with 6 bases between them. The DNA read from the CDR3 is TGTGCCAGCAGTGAACAGCGCAACGAA. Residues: CASSEQRNE. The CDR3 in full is CASSEQRNERLFF. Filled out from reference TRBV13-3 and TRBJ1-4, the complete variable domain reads EAAVTQSPRSKVAVTGGKVTLSCHQTNNHDYMYWYRQDTGHGLRLIHYSYVADSTEKGDIPDGYKASRPSQENFSLILELASLSQTAVYFCASSEQRNERLFFGHGTKLSVL.

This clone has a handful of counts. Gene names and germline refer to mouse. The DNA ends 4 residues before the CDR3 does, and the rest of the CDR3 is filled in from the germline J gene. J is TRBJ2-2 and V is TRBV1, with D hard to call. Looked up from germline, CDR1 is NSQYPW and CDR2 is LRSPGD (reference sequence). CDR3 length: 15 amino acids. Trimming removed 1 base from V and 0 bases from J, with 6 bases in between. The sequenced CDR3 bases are TGCACCTGCAGTGCAGCAGGCCCAAACACCGGG. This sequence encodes CTCSAAGPNTG. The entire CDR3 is CTCSAAGPNTGQLYF.

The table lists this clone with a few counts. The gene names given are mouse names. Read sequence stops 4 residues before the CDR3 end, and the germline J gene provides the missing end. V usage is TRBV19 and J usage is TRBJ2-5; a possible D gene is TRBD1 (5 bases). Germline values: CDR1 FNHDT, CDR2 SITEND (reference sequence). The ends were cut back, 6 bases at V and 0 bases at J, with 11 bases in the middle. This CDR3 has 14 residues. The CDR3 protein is CASIPGQNQDTQYF. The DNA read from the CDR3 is TGTGCCAGCATACCCGGACAAAACCAAGAC.

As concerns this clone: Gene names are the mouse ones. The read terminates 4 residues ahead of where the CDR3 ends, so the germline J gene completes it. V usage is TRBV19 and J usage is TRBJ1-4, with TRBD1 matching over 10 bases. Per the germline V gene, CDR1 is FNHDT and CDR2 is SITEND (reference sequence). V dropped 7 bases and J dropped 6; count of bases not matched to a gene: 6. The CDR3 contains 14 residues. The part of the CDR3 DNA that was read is TGTGCCAGCGAGGGACAGGGGATTTACGAA. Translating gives CASEGQGIYE. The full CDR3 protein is CASEGQGIYERLFF.

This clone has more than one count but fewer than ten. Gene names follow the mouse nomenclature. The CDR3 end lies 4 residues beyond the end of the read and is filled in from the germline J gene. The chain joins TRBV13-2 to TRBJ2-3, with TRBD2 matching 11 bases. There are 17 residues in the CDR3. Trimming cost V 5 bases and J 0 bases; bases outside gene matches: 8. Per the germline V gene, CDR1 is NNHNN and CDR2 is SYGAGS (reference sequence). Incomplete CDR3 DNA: TGTGCCAGCGGGGACCGGGACTGGGGGTCTAGTGCAGAA. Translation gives CASGDRDWGSSAE. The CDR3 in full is CASGDRDWGSSAETLYF.

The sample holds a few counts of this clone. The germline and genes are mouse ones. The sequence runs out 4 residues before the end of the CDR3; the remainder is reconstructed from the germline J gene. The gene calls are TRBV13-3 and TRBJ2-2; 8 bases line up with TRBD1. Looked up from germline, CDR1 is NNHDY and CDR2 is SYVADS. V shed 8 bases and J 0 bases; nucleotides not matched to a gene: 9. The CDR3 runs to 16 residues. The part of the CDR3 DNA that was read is TGTGCCAGTAACCAAGGACAGGGTGCAAACACCGGG. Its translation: CASNQGQGANTG. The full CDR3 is CASNQGQGANTGQLYF.

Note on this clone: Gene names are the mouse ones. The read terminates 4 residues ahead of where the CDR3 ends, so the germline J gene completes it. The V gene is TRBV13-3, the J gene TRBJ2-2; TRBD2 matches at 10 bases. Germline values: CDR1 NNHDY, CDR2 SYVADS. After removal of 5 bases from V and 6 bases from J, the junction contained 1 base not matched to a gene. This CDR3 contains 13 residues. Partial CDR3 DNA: TGTGCCAGCAGAGACTGGGGGGCCGGG. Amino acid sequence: CASRDWGAG. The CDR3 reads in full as CASRDWGAGQLYF.

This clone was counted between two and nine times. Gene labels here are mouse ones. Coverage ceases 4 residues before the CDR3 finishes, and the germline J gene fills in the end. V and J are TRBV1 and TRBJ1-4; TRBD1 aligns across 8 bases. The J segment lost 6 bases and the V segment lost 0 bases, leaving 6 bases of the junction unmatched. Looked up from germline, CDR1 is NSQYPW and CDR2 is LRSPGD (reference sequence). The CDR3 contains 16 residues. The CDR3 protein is CTCSADPGGVDERLFF. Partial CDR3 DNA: TGCACCTGCAGTGCAGATCCAGGGGGCGTGGACGAA.

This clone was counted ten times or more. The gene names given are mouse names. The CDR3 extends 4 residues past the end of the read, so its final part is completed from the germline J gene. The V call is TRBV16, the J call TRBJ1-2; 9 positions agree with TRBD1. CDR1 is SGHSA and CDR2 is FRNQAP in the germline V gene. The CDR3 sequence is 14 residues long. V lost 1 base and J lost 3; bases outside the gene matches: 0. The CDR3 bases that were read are TGTGCAAGCAGCTTAGGGGACAGGGACTCC. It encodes CASSLGDRDS. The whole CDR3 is CASSLGDRDSDYTF.

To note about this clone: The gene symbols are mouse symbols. Here the CDR3 reads CTCSAGGQGANSDYTF. The CDR3 bases that were read are TGCACCTGCAGTGCAGGCGGACAGGGAGCAAACTCC. The chain has TRBV1 and TRBJ1-2; the match to TRBD1 covers 8 bases. The CDR3 end lies 4 residues beyond the end of the read and is filled in from the germline J gene. This CDR3 comprises 16 residues. Germline assignment: CDR1 NSQYPW and CDR2 LRSPGD (reference sequence). The V gene end was trimmed by 1 base and the J gene end by 0 bases; junction bases not matched to a gene: 4. The entire variable domain, with the rest obtained from reference TRBV1 and TRBJ1-2, is as follows: VTLLEQNPRWRLVPRGQAVNLRCILKNSQYPWMSWYQQDLQKQLQWLFTLRSPGDKEVKSLPGADYLATRVTDTELRLQVANMSQGRTLYCTCSAGGQGANSDYTFGSGTRLLVI.

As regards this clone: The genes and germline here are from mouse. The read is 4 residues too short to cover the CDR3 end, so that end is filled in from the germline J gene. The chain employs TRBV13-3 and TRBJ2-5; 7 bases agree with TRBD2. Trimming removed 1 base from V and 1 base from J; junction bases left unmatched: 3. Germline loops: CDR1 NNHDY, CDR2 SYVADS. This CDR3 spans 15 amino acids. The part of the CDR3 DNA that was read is TGTGCCAGCAGTGATTTTTGGGGGGACCAAGAC. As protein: CASSDFWGDQD. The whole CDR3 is CASSDFWGDQDTQYF.

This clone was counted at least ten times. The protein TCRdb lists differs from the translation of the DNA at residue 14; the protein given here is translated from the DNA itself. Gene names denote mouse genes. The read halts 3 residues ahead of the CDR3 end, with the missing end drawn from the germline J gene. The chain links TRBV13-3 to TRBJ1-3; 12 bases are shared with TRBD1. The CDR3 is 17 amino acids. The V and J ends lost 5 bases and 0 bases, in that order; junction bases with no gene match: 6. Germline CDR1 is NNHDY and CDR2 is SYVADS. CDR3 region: CASSPPGQGASGNTLYF. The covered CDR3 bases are TGTGCCAGCAGCCCTCCGGGACAGGGGGCTTCTGGAAATACG.

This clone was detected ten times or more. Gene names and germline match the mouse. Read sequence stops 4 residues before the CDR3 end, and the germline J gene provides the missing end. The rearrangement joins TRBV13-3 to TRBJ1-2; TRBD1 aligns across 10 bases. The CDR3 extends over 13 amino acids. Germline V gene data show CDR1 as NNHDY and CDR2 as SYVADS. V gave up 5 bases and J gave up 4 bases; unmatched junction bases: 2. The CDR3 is CASSRDRGSDYTF. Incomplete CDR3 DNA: TGTGCCAGCAGCCGGGACAGGGGCTCC.